The T cell receptor (beta chain) under discussion was sequenced for a study of control samples from healthy donors and cancer patients. Measured with immunoSEQ multiplex PCR; TCRdb has only the in-frame clones, and not every one. The sample carries roughly 80,000 clones, about nine tenths recorded once. The V end was cut by 0 bases, the J end by 0 bases, with 4 bases between. This CDR3 spans 14 amino acids. The germline V gene encodes CDR1 SGHRS and CDR2 YFSETQ. This chain links TRBV5-1 with TRBJ2-1; the D is unclear. The sequence was obtained from a man in his fifties or sixties in good health. The sequencing sample was made of blood. The CDR3, as DNA: TGCGCCAGCAGCTTGGGGCCCTCCTACAATGAGCAGTTCTTC. Protein: CASSLGPSYNEQFF.